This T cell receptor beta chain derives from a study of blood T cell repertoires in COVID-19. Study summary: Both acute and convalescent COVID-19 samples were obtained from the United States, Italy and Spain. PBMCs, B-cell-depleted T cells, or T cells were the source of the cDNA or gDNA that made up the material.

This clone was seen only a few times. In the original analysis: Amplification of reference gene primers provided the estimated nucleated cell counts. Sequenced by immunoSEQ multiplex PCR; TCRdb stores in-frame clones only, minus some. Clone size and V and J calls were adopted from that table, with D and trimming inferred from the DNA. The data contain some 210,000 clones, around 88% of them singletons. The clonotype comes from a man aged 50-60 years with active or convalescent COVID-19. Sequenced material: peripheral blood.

The CDR3 DNA sequence: TGTGCCAGTTCAGTCTCGAGGCAGCCCCAGCATTTT. The encoded protein is CASSVSRQPQHF. The V gene is TRBV19, the J gene TRBJ1-5; D is ambiguous. CDR3 size: 12 residues. The V gene's germline CDR1 is LNHDA and CDR2 SQIVND (reference sequence). V dropped 8 bases and J dropped 7 bases, with 12 bases sitting between them.